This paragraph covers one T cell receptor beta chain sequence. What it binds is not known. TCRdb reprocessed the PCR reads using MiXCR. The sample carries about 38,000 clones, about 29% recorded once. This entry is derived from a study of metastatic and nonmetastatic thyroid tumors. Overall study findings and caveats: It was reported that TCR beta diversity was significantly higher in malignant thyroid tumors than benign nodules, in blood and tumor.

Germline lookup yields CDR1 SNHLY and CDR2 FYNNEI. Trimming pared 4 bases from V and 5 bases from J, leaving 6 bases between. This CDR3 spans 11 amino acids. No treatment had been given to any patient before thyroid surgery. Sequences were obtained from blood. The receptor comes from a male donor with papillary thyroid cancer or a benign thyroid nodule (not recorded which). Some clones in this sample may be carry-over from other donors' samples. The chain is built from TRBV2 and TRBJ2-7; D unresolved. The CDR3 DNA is TGTGCCAGCAGTGCCTGGAACGAGCAGTACTTC. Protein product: CASSAWNEQYF.